These T cell receptor beta chains were read from a single sample in a study of human T cells and chemical hapten exposure. TCRdb re-analysed the RACE reads in MiXCR, keeping a single row per CDR3 protein. This repertoire shows some 190,000 distinct CDR3 sequences, around 22% found once; its top ten account for roughly 6.7%. This material consisted of whole blood, taken in connection with sensitization to the hapten diphenylcyclopropenone (DPC). These receptors were obtained from a woman aged 50 to 60 with alopecia areata. Some clones in this sample may be carry-over from other donors' samples. CDR3s include the opening cysteine and the closing phenylalanine or tryptophan. The order of the fields is V gene, clone size, J gene, D gene, CDR3 protein, CDR3 DNA. The D gene is left open where the match is weak. Clone size, where shown, is once, few, many, or a class for clones that have expanded.

v_call: TRBV7-9
clone_size: .
j_call: TRBJ2-1
d_call: .
cdr3_aa: CASSLFPRYNEQFF
cdr3_nt: TGTGCCAGCAGCTTATTTCCGCGTTACAATGAGCAGTTCTTC

v_call: TRBV6-2/TRBV6-3
clone_size: few
j_call: TRBJ1-2
d_call: .
cdr3_aa: CASNEGNYGYTF
cdr3_nt: TGTGCCAGCAACGAGGGAAATTATGGCTACACCTTC

v_call: TRBV6-6
clone_size: once
j_call: TRBJ2-1
d_call: .
cdr3_aa: CASSYSQNEQFF
cdr3_nt: TGTGCCAGCAGTTACTCGCAAAATGAGCAGTTCTTC

v_call: TRBV5-1
clone_size: .
j_call: TRBJ2-7
d_call: .
cdr3_aa: CASSRDVRGEQYF
cdr3_nt: TGCGCCAGCAGCCGCGACGTCCGGGGCGAGCAGTACTTC

v_call: TRBV5-1
clone_size: .
j_call: TRBJ2-2
d_call: .
cdr3_aa: CASRVRPVNTGELFF
cdr3_nt: TGCGCCAGCAGGGTCCGGCCGGTTAACACCGGGGAGCTGTTTTTT

v_call: TRBV10-2
clone_size: few
j_call: TRBJ2-1
d_call: .
cdr3_aa: CASSEWGKLNEQFF
cdr3_nt: TGCGCCAGCAGTGAGTGGGGAAAATTGAATGAGCAGTTCTTC

v_call: TRBV7-2
clone_size: .
j_call: TRBJ2-1
d_call: .
cdr3_aa: CASSRPVGYNEQFF
cdr3_nt: TGTGCCAGCAGCCGCCCAGTAGGCTACAATGAGCAGTTCTTC

v_call: TRBV3-1
clone_size: .
j_call: TRBJ2-5
d_call: .
cdr3_aa: CASSPSAIQETQYF
cdr3_nt: TGTGCCAGCAGCCCGTCGGCTATTCAAGAGACCCAGTACTTC

v_call: TRBV20-1
clone_size: few
j_call: TRBJ1-2
d_call: TRBD1
cdr3_aa: CSASRSDRGYGYTF
cdr3_nt: TGCAGTGCTAGCCGCTCGGACAGGGGGTATGGCTACACCTTC

v_call: TRBV12-3/TRBV12-4
clone_size: .
j_call: TRBJ1-3
d_call: .
cdr3_aa: CASRSLGETGNTIYF
cdr3_nt: TGTGCCAGCAGGTCCCTGGGGGAGACTGGAAACACCATATATTTT

v_call: TRBV7-9
clone_size: few
j_call: TRBJ2-3
d_call: .
cdr3_aa: CASTTGDLYGTQYF
cdr3_nt: TGTGCCAGCACGACGGGAGATCTCTACGGTACGCAGTATTTT

v_call: TRBV6-5
clone_size: .
j_call: TRBJ2-2
d_call: .
cdr3_aa: CASSLPGRRSTGELFF
cdr3_nt: TGTGCCAGCAGTCTCCCGGGACGGCGCTCCACCGGGGAGCTGTTTTTT

v_call: TRBV29-1
clone_size: once
j_call: TRBJ2-1
d_call: TRBD2
cdr3_aa: CSVVFTASGSNEQFF
cdr3_nt: TGCAGCGTTGTGTTTACGGCTAGCGGGAGCAATGAGCAGTTCTTC

v_call: TRBV7-9
clone_size: .
j_call: TRBJ2-1
d_call: .
cdr3_aa: CASSLESRKQFF
cdr3_nt: TGTGCCAGCAGCTTAGAATCTAGAAAGCAGTTCTTC

v_call: TRBV29-1
clone_size: .
j_call: TRBJ2-7
d_call: TRBD1
cdr3_aa: CSVGGQGPYEQNF
cdr3_nt: TGCAGCGTTGGGGGACAGGGACCCTACGAGCAGAACTTC

v_call: TRBV19
clone_size: many
j_call: TRBJ2-5
d_call: .
cdr3_aa: CATRQAGETQYF
cdr3_nt: TGTGCCACCAGACAGGCGGGGGAGACCCAGTACTTC

v_call: TRBV6-1
clone_size: many
j_call: TRBJ2-3
d_call: TRBD2
cdr3_aa: CASSEGTSGYTDTQYF
cdr3_nt: TGTGCCAGCAGTGAAGGGACTAGCGGATACACAGATACGCAGTATTTT

v_call: TRBV29-1
clone_size: once
j_call: TRBJ2-1
d_call: .
cdr3_aa: CSVSLPRLSNEQFF
cdr3_nt: TGCAGCGTTTCCCTTCCCCGGCTCTCCAATGAGCAGTTCTTC

v_call: TRBV20-1
clone_size: .
j_call: TRBJ1-1
d_call: .
cdr3_aa: CSALEDPNTEAFF
cdr3_nt: TGCAGTGCCCTAGAGGACCCGAACACTGAAGCTTTCTTT

v_call: TRBV5-1
clone_size: few
j_call: TRBJ2-6
d_call: TRBD1
cdr3_aa: CASSLRTGDSGANVLTF
cdr3_nt: TGCGCCAGCAGCTTGAGGACAGGGGACTCTGGGGCCAACGTCCTGACTTTC

v_call: TRBV2
clone_size: few
j_call: TRBJ1-1
d_call: .
cdr3_aa: CASTSDTDTEAFF
cdr3_nt: TGTGCCAGCACCTCCGACACGGACACTGAAGCTTTCTTT

v_call: TRBV27
clone_size: once
j_call: TRBJ1-5
d_call: .
cdr3_aa: CASSLGWSNQPQHF
cdr3_nt: TGTGCCAGCAGTTTAGGGTGGAGCAATCAGCCCCAGCATTTT

v_call: TRBV5-8
clone_size: .
j_call: TRBJ2-7
d_call: .
cdr3_aa: CASSLAQTGLKVYEQYF
cdr3_nt: TGTGCCAGCAGCTTGGCACAGACAGGTTTAAAAGTCTACGAGCAGTACTTC

v_call: TRBV7-2
clone_size: .
j_call: TRBJ2-1
d_call: .
cdr3_aa: CASSSRTAHYNEQFF
cdr3_nt: TGTGCCAGCAGCTCCCGGACGGCCCACTACAATGAGCAGTTCTTC

v_call: TRBV20-1
clone_size: few
j_call: TRBJ2-5
d_call: .
cdr3_aa: CSAREGGKETQYF
cdr3_nt: TGCAGTGCTAGAGAAGGGGGGAAAGAGACCCAGTACTTC

v_call: TRBV21-1
clone_size: .
j_call: TRBJ1-2
d_call: .
cdr3_aa: CASSKKEGAREGLEDGYTF
cdr3_nt: TGTGCCAGCAGCAAAAAGGAAGGGGCCCGCGAAGGTTTAGAGGATGGCTACACCTTC

v_call: TRBV20-1
clone_size: few
j_call: TRBJ1-2
d_call: .
cdr3_aa: CSARGVGTNYGYTF
cdr3_nt: TGCAGTGCTAGAGGGGTCGGGACTAACTATGGCTACACCTTC

v_call: TRBV29-1
clone_size: .
j_call: TRBJ2-1
d_call: .
cdr3_aa: CSVDQRNNEQFF
cdr3_nt: TGCAGCGTTGATCAGAGAAACAATGAGCAGTTCTTC

v_call: TRBV29-1
clone_size: few
j_call: TRBJ2-7
d_call: TRBD1
cdr3_aa: CSVRTGVFPEQYF
cdr3_nt: TGCAGCGTCCGGACAGGGGTATTCCCCGAGCAGTACTTC

v_call: TRBV12-3/TRBV12-4
clone_size: .
j_call: TRBJ1-1
d_call: TRBD1
cdr3_aa: CASSLTGETEAFF
cdr3_nt: TGTGCCAGCAGTTTGACAGGGGAAACTGAAGCTTTCTTT

v_call: TRBV5-5
clone_size: few
j_call: TRBJ2-1
d_call: TRBD1
cdr3_aa: CASSTYLVGTEPQEQFF
cdr3_nt: TGTGCCAGCAGCACCTACCTCGTGGGGACAGAACCCCAGGAGCAGTTCTTC

v_call: TRBV9
clone_size: once
j_call: TRBJ2-1
d_call: TRBD2
cdr3_aa: CASTIRSSGFDNEQFF
cdr3_nt: TGTGCCAGCACCATAAGATCTAGCGGGTTCGACAATGAGCAGTTCTTC

v_call: TRBV6-5
clone_size: few
j_call: TRBJ1-1
d_call: .
cdr3_aa: CASSYRGAEAFF
cdr3_nt: TGTGCCAGCAGTTATCGTGGGGCTGAAGCTTTCTTT

v_call: TRBV5-6
clone_size: few
j_call: TRBJ2-3
d_call: TRBD2
cdr3_aa: CASSRGGRATDTQYF
cdr3_nt: TGTGCCAGCAGCCGTGGAGGGAGGGCCACAGATACGCAGTATTTT

v_call: TRBV15
clone_size: few
j_call: TRBJ2-2
d_call: TRBD2
cdr3_aa: CATSRLAGGGTGELFF
cdr3_nt: TGTGCCACCAGCAGATTAGCGGGAGGCGGGACCGGGGAGCTGTTTTTT

v_call: TRBV5-1
clone_size: few
j_call: TRBJ2-5
d_call: .
cdr3_aa: CASSHPGGETQYF
cdr3_nt: TGCGCCAGCAGCCATCCCGGGGGAGAGACCCAGTACTTC

v_call: TRBV7-9
clone_size: few
j_call: TRBJ2-1
d_call: TRBD2
cdr3_aa: CASSSRRGGGTYNEQFF
cdr3_nt: TGTGCCAGCAGCTCCCGCCGGGGGGGGGGAACATACAATGAGCAGTTCTTC

v_call: TRBV7-2
clone_size: .
j_call: TRBJ1-4
d_call: .
cdr3_aa: CASSSHLVAGGKLFF
cdr3_nt: TGTGCCAGCAGCTCCCATCTCGTGGCGGGCGGGAAACTGTTTTTT

v_call: TRBV7-9
clone_size: .
j_call: TRBJ2-1
d_call: TRBD2
cdr3_aa: CASSLTSGVSYNEQFF
cdr3_nt: TGTGCCAGCAGCTTAACTAGCGGGGTCTCCTACAATGAGCAGTTCTTC

v_call: TRBV27
clone_size: .
j_call: TRBJ1-5
d_call: .
cdr3_aa: CASSPLRDPPGGQPQHF
cdr3_nt: TGTGCCAGCAGTCCACTCCGGGACCCTCCCGGGGGTCAGCCCCAGCATTTT

v_call: TRBV9
clone_size: .
j_call: TRBJ2-7
d_call: .
cdr3_aa: CASSVGHSHEQYF
cdr3_nt: TGTGCCAGCAGCGTAGGACATTCCCACGAGCAGTACTTC

v_call: TRBV18
clone_size: .
j_call: TRBJ1-5
d_call: .
cdr3_aa: CASSPGQGQVQPQHF
cdr3_nt: TGTGCCAGCTCACCGGGGCAGGGTCAGGTTCAGCCCCAGCATTTT

v_call: TRBV9
clone_size: .
j_call: TRBJ2-3
d_call: TRBD2
cdr3_aa: CASSVGTTADTQYF
cdr3_nt: TGTGCCAGCAGCGTCGGGACTACCGCAGATACGCAGTATTTT

v_call: TRBV2
clone_size: many
j_call: TRBJ1-2
d_call: TRBD1
cdr3_aa: CASSLGYRGGGYTF
cdr3_nt: TGTGCCAGCTCCCTGGGGTACAGGGGCGGTGGCTACACCTTC

v_call: TRBV29-1
clone_size: .
j_call: TRBJ1-2
d_call: .
cdr3_aa: CSVDVPGRDGYTF
cdr3_nt: TGCAGCGTTGACGTTCCAGGAAGGGATGGCTACACCTTC

v_call: TRBV24-1
clone_size: few
j_call: TRBJ1-3
d_call: .
cdr3_aa: CATKTRRRNTIYF
cdr3_nt: TGTGCCACCAAGACCCGCAGAAGAAACACCATATATTTT

v_call: TRBV7-9
clone_size: .
j_call: TRBJ1-1
d_call: .
cdr3_aa: CASSPRSRTMNTEAFF
cdr3_nt: TGTGCCAGCAGCCCTCGTTCACGGACCATGAACACTGAAGCTTTCTTT

v_call: TRBV20-1
clone_size: .
j_call: TRBJ1-2
d_call: TRBD1
cdr3_aa: CSARHRDRGHAGYTF
cdr3_nt: TGCAGTGCTAGACATCGGGACAGGGGGCACGCTGGCTACACCTTC

v_call: TRBV25-1
clone_size: few
j_call: TRBJ1-6
d_call: TRBD1
cdr3_aa: CASSKDTGGGSPLHF
cdr3_nt: TGTGCCAGCAGTAAGGATACAGGGGGTGGTTCACCCCTCCACTTT

v_call: TRBV7-9
clone_size: few
j_call: TRBJ1-1
d_call: .
cdr3_aa: CASSLDTVTEAFF
cdr3_nt: TGTGCCAGCAGCTTAGACACGGTCACTGAAGCTTTCTTT

v_call: TRBV6-2/TRBV6-3
clone_size: .
j_call: TRBJ2-1
d_call: .
cdr3_aa: CASRRSSSYNEQFF
cdr3_nt: TGTGCCAGCAGGCGATCGAGCTCCTACAATGAGCAGTTCTTC

v_call: TRBV29-1
clone_size: few
j_call: TRBJ2-1
d_call: .
cdr3_aa: CSVATTEINEQFF
cdr3_nt: TGCAGCGTGGCTACTACAGAAATCAATGAGCAGTTCTTC

v_call: TRBV18
clone_size: many
j_call: TRBJ2-1
d_call: .
cdr3_aa: CASSLEGSSYNEQFF
cdr3_nt: TGTGCCAGCTCACTGGAGGGTAGCTCCTACAATGAGCAGTTCTTC

v_call: TRBV20-1
clone_size: .
j_call: TRBJ1-5
d_call: .
cdr3_aa: CSAIGLDNQPQHF
cdr3_nt: TGCAGTGCTATAGGACTGGACAATCAGCCCCAGCATTTT

v_call: TRBV6-2/TRBV6-3
clone_size: .
j_call: TRBJ2-6
d_call: TRBD2
cdr3_aa: CASRSSGRASGANVLTF
cdr3_nt: TGTGCCAGCAGATCTAGCGGGAGGGCCTCTGGGGCCAACGTCCTGACTTTC

v_call: TRBV29-1
clone_size: few
j_call: TRBJ1-3
d_call: .
cdr3_aa: CSVEPRRGENTIYF
cdr3_nt: TGCAGCGTTGAACCCCGGAGAGGGGAAAACACCATATATTTT

v_call: TRBV10-3
clone_size: .
j_call: TRBJ2-7
d_call: TRBD2
cdr3_aa: CAISGGRGDEQYF
cdr3_nt: TGTGCCATCAGTGGCGGGAGAGGGGACGAGCAGTACTTC

v_call: TRBV20-1
clone_size: .
j_call: TRBJ2-1
d_call: TRBD2
cdr3_aa: CSASTSGSDEQFF
cdr3_nt: TGCAGTGCTTCGACTAGCGGGAGTGATGAGCAGTTCTTC

v_call: TRBV5-1
clone_size: .
j_call: TRBJ2-1
d_call: .
cdr3_aa: CASSLEGRVVDEQFF
cdr3_nt: TGCGCCAGCAGCTTGGAGGGCAGGGTAGTCGATGAGCAGTTCTTC

v_call: TRBV28
clone_size: few
j_call: TRBJ2-1
d_call: TRBD2
cdr3_aa: CASSLFHLAGVPKEQFF
cdr3_nt: TGTGCCAGCAGTTTATTTCATCTAGCGGGAGTCCCGAAAGAGCAGTTCTTC